The 15 T cell receptor beta chains in this list originate from one sample, sequenced in a study of beta chain features in type 1 diabetes. The authors reverse transcribed all of the isolated RNA, so sequencing captured expressed TCRB transcripts. Profiling relied on immunoSEQ multiplex PCR, and the TCRdb table lists in-frame clones only, not all of them. Among 860,000 or so clones listed, roughly a sixth were seen once. The source material was naive CD4+ T cells from blood. Receptor source: a woman between 18 and 29 years old in good health.

The sample holds a few counts of this clone. The rearrangement uses TRBV18 and TRBJ2-1, with D possibly matching TRBD2 (5 bases). V lost 6 bases and J lost 11, with 14 bases in between. Germline-derived CDR1 and CDR2 are KGHSH and LQKENI. The CDR3 is 12 residues long. CDR3 region: CASSPTAGQQFF. DNA for the CDR3: TGTGCCAGCTCCCCGACCGCGGGCCAGCAGTTCTTC.

The gene calls are TRBV11-2 and TRBJ2-2; D is unresolved. V lost 1 base to trimming and J lost 8 bases, with 8 bases between them. CDR1 and CDR2 from the germline V gene are SGHAT and FQNNGV. There are 13 residues in the CDR3. The CDR3 nucleotides are TGTGCCAGCAGCTTAGCGAGCATTGGGGAGCTGTTTTTT. Its protein product is CASSLASIGELFF.

This chain connects TRBV7-2 to TRBJ1-3; D is uncertain. The V and J ends lost 1 base and 2 bases respectively, with 9 bases between them. The CDR3 length is 15 residues. Germline values: CDR1 SGHTA, CDR2 FQGNSA. CDR3 sequence reads: CASSLELGPGNTIYF. The CDR3 DNA reads as TGTGCCAGCAGCTTAGAGTTGGGTCCTGGAAACACCATATATTTT.

V is TRBV29-1 and J is TRBJ2-1, with D unclear. Trimming took off 7 bases at V and 0 bases at J, with 10 bases between the two ends. There are 13 residues in the CDR3. Germline CDR1 SQVTM, CDR2 ANQGSEA. In nucleotides, the CDR3 is TGCAGCGCCACCTATGGCTCCTACAATGAGCAGTTCTTC. Protein product: CSATYGSYNEQFF.

The chain recombines TRBV4-2 with TRBJ2-3; D remains unclear. The CDR3 is made up of 17 amino acids. Trimming removed 1 base from V and 1 base from J, with 15 bases in between. The germline CDR1 and CDR2 sequences are LGHNA and YNFKEQ. DNA for the CDR3: TGTGCCAGCAGCCAAGTCTCAGCTGGACGTGGCACAGATACGCAGTATTTT. Its protein is CASSQVSAGRGTDTQYF.

This clone was detected a few times. The sample has other DNA sequences that encode this CDR3 too. The chain has TRBV7-2 and TRBJ2-7, with D possibly being TRBD2 (5 bases). This CDR3 has 13 residues. V was cut by 4 bases and J by 3 bases, with 10 bases left in between. Germline values: CDR1 SGHTA, CDR2 FQGNSA. As DNA, the CDR3 is TGTGCCAGCAGCTCCCCGGGGAACTACGAGCAGTACTTC. Amino acid sequence: CASSSPGNYEQYF. The full variable domain, its missing parts supplied by reference TRBV7-2 and TRBJ2-7, is GAGVSQSPSNKVTEKGKDVELRCDPISGHTALYWYRQSLGQGLEFLIYFQGNSAPDKSGLPSDRFSAERTGGSVSTLTIQRTQQEDSAVYLCASSSPGNYEQYFGPGTRLTVT.

This clone was recorded once. The CDR3 protein is CASSLTGMNTQYF. The CDR3 nucleotides are TGTGCCAGCAGCTTAACAGGGATGAATACGCAGTATTTT. This rearrangement joins TRBV7-9 to TRBJ2-3, with a tentative D call TRBD1 (6 bases). The CDR3 contains 13 residues. The germline V and J ends were trimmed by 2 bases and 7 bases, with 10 bases remaining between them. Germline V gene sequence: CDR1 SEHNR, CDR2 FQNEAQ (reference sequence). Complete variable domain (other parts from reference TRBV7-9 and TRBJ2-3): DTGVSQNPRHKITKRGQNVTFRCDPISEHNRLYWYRQTLGQGPEFLTYFQNEAQLEKSRLLSDRFSAERPKGSFSTLEIQRTEQGDSAMYLCASSLTGMNTQYFGPGTRLTVL.

V usage is TRBV27 and J usage is TRBJ1-5, with D uncertain. The V and J ends lost 3 bases and 6 bases respectively, with 15 bases between them. From germline, CDR1 is MNHEY and CDR2 SMNVEV (reference sequence). The CDR3 is 15 residues long. Here the CDR3 DNA reads TGTGCCAGCAGTTTGTCACACAGTACGAGTCAGCCCCAGCATTTT. Encoded protein: CASSLSHSTSQPQHF.

The CDR3 loop reads CASRRDFQETQYF. CDR3 nucleotide sequence: TGTGCCAGCAGGCGGGACTTCCAAGAGACCCAGTACTTC. This sequence joins TRBV2 and TRBJ2-5; TRBD2 is a possible D gene (6 bases). This CDR3 has 13 amino acids. CDR1 and CDR2 (germline): SNHLY, FYNNEI. V was cut by 6 bases and J by 1 base, with 9 bases left in between.

This chain connects TRBV28 to TRBJ1-2, with D possibly TRBD1 on 6 matching bases. The CDR3 contains 16 residues. Trimming pared 4 bases from V and 8 bases from J, leaving 23 bases between. The germline gives CDR1 MDHEN, CDR2 SYDVKM. The CDR3 bases are TGTGCCAGCAGTTGGGGGACCGGGACAACCTTAGAGGGCTACACCTTC. Its translation: CASSWGTGTTLEGYTF.

The gene calls are TRBV10-3 and TRBJ2-3; TRBD2 matches at 7 bases. The CDR3 is 14 residues long. With 5 bases clipped from V and 6 bases from J, the junction kept 8 bases outside the gene matches. Per germline, CDR1 ENHRY and CDR2 SYGVKD. The CDR3 DNA is TGTGCCATCAGTAGTGGACTAGAGTGGGATACGCAGTATTTT. Amino acids: CAISSGLEWDTQYF.

The table lists this clone with a few counts. V gene TRBV19 combines with J gene TRBJ2-7; D may correspond to TRBD1 or TRBD2 (5 bases each). With 6 bases removed from V and 2 bases from J, the gap between germline ends came to 8 bases. The germline CDR1 and CDR2 sequences are LNHDA and SQIVND (reference sequence). The CDR3 consists of 12 residues. The CDR3 DNA reads TGTGCCAGTAGCGAGGGGCCCTACGAGCAGTACTTC. It encodes CASSEGPYEQYF. Filled out from reference TRBV19 and TRBJ2-7, the complete variable domain reads DGGITQSPKYLFRKEGQNVTLSCEQNLNHDAMYWYRQDPGQGLRLIYYSQIVNDFQKGDIAEGYSVSREKKESFPLTVTSAQKNPTAFYLCASSEGPYEQYFGPGTRLTVT.

The V gene is TRBV5-4, the J gene TRBJ2-1, with TRBD1 matching 10 bases. V lost 2 bases and J lost 9; bases outside the gene matches: 8. The germline V gene encodes CDR1 SGHNT and CDR2 YYREEE (reference sequence). This CDR3 has 15 amino acids. CDR3 nucleotide sequence: TGTGCCAGCAGCTTCAGGACAGGGGGTCCTAGTGAGCAGTTCTTC. This translates into CASSFRTGGPSEQFF.

This clone was picked up a small number of times. Written as DNA, the CDR3 is TGTGCCAGCTCACTGGGACAGGGGGCTATCACTGAAGCTTTCTTT. Protein sequence: CASSLGQGAITEAFF. V gene TRBV18 combines with J gene TRBJ1-1, with 12 nucleotides matching TRBD1. This CDR3 region has 15 residues. The V and J ends lost 4 bases and 4 bases, in that order; junction bases with no gene match: 4. In germline, CDR1 is KGHSH, CDR2 LQKENI.

This clone was seen a few times. The rearrangement uses TRBV7-2 and TRBJ2-1; tentatively, D is TRBD1 or TRBD2 (8 bases each). This CDR3 region has 15 residues. The germline gives CDR1 SGHTA, CDR2 FQGNSA. Trimming removed 5 bases from V and 15 bases from J, with 26 bases in between. CDR3 nucleotide sequence: TGTGCCAGCAGCCGACAGGGGTCCCAATGGGGACTAGGGTTCTTC. This translates into CASSRQGSQWGLGFF.